Each of the 5 T cell receptor beta chains below was sequenced from the same sample in a study of blood T cell repertoires in COVID-19. Generated by immunoSEQ multiplex PCR, the TCRdb table keeps only in-frame clones and is missing some. The data show more than 60,000 clones, roughly 80% seen once. The sequencing input was peripheral blood. These receptors were obtained from a human donor in a cohort sampled during active COVID-19.

The rearrangement uses TRBV5-1 and TRBJ2-2; the match to TRBD2 covers 7 bases. The CDR3 sequence is 15 residues long. Germline-derived CDR1 and CDR2 are SGHRS and YFSETQ. V shed 1 base and J 5 bases; nucleotides not matched to a gene: 5. CDR3 amino acids: CASSLTSEGTGELFF. Written as DNA, the CDR3 is TGCGCCAGCAGCTTGACTAGCGAGGGTACCGGGGAGCTGTTTTTT.

Concerning this clone itself: Additional DNA sequences in this sample encode the identical CDR3. The chain links TRBV28 to TRBJ1-2; 8 bases fit TRBD1. The V gene's germline CDR1 is MDHEN and CDR2 SYDVKM. The CDR3 spans 15 residues. V lost 5 bases and J lost 2; bases outside the gene matches: 7. The DNA for the CDR3 is TGTGCCAGCAGTCTTGGGACAGGCCGGAACTATGGCTACACCTTC. This sequence encodes CASSLGTGRNYGYTF.

The CDR3 DNA is TGTGCCAGCAGCTTAAGGGGTGCCAAAAACATTCAGTACTTC. It encodes CASSLRGAKNIQYF. The chain uses TRBV5-4 and TRBJ2-4; D may be TRBD1 (5 bases). The CDR3 has 14 residues. V lost 2 bases to trimming and J lost 1 base, with 7 bases between them. Germline CDR1 reads SGHNT; CDR2 reads YYREEE (reference sequence).

The chain joins TRBV23-1 to TRBJ1-5, with 9 bases identical to TRBD1. TRBV23-1 qualifies as an ORF whose function is uncertain. Trimming cost V 2 bases and J 5 bases; bases outside gene matches: 1. The CDR3 runs to 14 residues. Here the CDR3 reads CASSQTGGYQPQHF. In DNA form, the CDR3 reads TGCGCCAGCAGTCAAACAGGGGGCTATCAGCCCCAGCATTTT.

This chain links TRBV7-9 with TRBJ1-1, with a possible D match to TRBD1 (5 bases). There are 17 residues in the CDR3. Per germline, CDR1 SEHNR and CDR2 FQNEAQ (reference sequence). The ends were cut back, 5 bases at V and 0 bases at J, with 19 bases in the middle. The CDR3 bases are TGTGCCAGCAGCCCCATGCGCGGGACGTTCATGAACACTGAAGCTTTCTTT. It translates to CASSPMRGTFMNTEAFF. Based on the CDR3 plus reference TRBV7-9 and TRBJ1-1, the full variable domain is DTGVSQNPRHKITKRGQNVTFRCDPISEHNRLYWYRQTLGQGPEFLTYFQNEAQLEKSRLLSDRFSAERPKGSFSTLEIQRTEQGDSAMYLCASSPMRGTFMNTEAFFGQGTRLTVV.